This T cell receptor (beta chain) is drawn from a study of blood T cells in healthy people across ages. Background on the study: Template switching caught about one barcoded beta molecule for each two T cells.

This clonotype was seen repeatedly, ten times or more. Its antigen is not known. Germline V gene sequence: CDR1 SQVTM, CDR2 ANQGSEA. Trimming removed 0 bases at V and 0 bases at J, with 7 bases between. The CDR3 covers 14 residues. Broader study findings: In long-lived donors, naive CD4+ cell counts and diversity exceeded those of aged donors. Older individuals had lower TCR beta diversity per million T cells (the decline was roughly linear).

Combining a sample-barcoded 5' primer with a J-beta primer mix, a second PCR ran for about 7 to 11 cycles. No fewer than 2.5 million CDR3-containing paired-end reads came from each sample. Each CDR3 protein gets one entry after TCRdb re-called the 5' RACE reads with MiXCR. The repertoire holds more than 1 million distinct CDR3 sequences, with around 43% as singletons. This chain joins TRBV29-1 and TRBJ2-3; D remains unclear. The source material was blood. This clonotype was obtained from an older woman in good health. The CDR3 is CSVEDGLSTDTQYF. CDR3 bases: TGCAGCGTTGAAGATGGGTTGAGCACAGATACGCAGTATTTT.